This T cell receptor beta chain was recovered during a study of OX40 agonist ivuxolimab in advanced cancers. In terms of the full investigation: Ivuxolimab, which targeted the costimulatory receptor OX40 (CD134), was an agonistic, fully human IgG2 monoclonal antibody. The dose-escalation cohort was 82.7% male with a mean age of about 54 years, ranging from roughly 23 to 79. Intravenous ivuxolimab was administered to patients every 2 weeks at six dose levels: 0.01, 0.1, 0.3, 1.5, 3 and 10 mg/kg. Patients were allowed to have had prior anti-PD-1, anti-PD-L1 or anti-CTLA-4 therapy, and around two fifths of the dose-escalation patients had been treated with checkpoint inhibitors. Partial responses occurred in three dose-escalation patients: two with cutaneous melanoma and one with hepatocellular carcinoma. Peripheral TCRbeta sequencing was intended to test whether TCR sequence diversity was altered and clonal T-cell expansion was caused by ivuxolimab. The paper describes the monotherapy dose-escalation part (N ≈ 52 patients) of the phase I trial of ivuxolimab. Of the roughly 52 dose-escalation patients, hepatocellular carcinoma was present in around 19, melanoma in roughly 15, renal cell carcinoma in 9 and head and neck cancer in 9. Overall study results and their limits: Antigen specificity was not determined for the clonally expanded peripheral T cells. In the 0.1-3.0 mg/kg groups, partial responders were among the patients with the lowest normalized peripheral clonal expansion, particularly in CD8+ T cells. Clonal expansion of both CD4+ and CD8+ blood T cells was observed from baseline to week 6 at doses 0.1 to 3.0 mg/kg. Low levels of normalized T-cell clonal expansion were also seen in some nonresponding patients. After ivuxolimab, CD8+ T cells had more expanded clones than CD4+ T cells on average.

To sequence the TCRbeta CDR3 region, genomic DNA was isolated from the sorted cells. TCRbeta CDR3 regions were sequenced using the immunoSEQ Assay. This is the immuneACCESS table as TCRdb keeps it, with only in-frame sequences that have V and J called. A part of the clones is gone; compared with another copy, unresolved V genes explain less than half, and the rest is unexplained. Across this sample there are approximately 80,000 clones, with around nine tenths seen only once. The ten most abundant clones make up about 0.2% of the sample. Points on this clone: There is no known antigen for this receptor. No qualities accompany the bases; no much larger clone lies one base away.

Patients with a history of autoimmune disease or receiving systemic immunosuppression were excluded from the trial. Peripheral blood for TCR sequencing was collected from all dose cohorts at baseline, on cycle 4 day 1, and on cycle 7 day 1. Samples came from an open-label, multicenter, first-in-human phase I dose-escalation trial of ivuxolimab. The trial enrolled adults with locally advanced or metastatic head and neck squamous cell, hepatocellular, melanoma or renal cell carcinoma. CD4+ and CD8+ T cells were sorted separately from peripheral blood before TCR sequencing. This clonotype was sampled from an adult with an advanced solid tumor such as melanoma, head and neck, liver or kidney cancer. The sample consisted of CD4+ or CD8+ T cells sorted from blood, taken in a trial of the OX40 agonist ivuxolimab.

The nucleotide sequence reads as follows: TGTGCCAGCAGTGATTCCGGGCTTACCGATACGCAGTATTTT. This encodes CASSDSGLTDTQYF. This receptor chain uses TRBV6-1 and TRBJ2-3; the D gene cannot be resolved reliably. Via the germline V gene, CDR1 is MNHNS and CDR2 SASEGT. V is cut by 3 bases and J by 6 bases, and the space between the germline ends is 13 bases. CDR3 length: 14 amino acids, cysteine to phenylalanine. Only the CDR3 portion is preserved as DNA: 42 bases, with reading frame beginning at the first base.